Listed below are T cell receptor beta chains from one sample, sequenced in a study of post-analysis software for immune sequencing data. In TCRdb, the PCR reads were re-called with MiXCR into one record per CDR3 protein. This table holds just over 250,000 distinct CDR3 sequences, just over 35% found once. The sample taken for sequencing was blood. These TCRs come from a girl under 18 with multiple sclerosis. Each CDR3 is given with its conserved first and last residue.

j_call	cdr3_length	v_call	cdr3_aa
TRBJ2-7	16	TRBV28	CASRATGGSGNYEQYF
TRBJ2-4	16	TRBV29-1	CSVEDRHRTGENIQYF
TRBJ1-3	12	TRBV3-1	CASSQQGNTIYF
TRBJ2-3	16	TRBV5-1	CASSLGYYPSTDTQYF
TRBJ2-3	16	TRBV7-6	CASSLVTGISTDTQYF
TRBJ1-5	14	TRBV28	CASSPTRVGQPQHF
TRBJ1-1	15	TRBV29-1	CSAPGARGRNTETFF
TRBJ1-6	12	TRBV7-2	CASGRTNSPLHF
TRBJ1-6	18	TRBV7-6	CASSFPPGQGASNSPLHF
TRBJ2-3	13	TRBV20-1	CSASGRATDTQYF
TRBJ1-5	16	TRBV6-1	CASTDQPVGGNQPQHF
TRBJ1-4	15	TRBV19	CTSSTQAIRGEKLFF
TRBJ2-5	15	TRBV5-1	CASSLLDRGRETQYF
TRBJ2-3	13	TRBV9	CASTAPRADTQYF
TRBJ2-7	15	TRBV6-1	CASRETGGLAYEQYF
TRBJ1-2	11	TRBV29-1	CSVEMGNGYTF
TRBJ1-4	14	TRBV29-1	CSVARPGSLEKLFF
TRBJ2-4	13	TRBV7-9	CASSPFIKGAQYF
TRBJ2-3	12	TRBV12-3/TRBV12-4	CASTRSTDTQYF
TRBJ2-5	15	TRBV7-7	CASSRGRTAQETQYF
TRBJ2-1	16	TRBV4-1	CASSQETSGGINEQFF
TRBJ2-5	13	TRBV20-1	CSARQTGAETQYF
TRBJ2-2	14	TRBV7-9	CASISRGVTGELFF
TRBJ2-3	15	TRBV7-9	CASSLNSRPPDTQYF
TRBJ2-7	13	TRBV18	CASSPSDSREQYF
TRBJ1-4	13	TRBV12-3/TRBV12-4	CASSPRHYEKLFF
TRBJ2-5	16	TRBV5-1	CASSLESGAEHGTQYF
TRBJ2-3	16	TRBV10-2	CASSESRTSGHQAQYF
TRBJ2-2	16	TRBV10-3	CAISDLRETNTGELFF
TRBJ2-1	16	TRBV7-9	CASSLGPFNVNNEQFF
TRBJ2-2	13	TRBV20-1	CSARFPGAGELFF
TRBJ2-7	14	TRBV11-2	CASSWRLPGYEQYF
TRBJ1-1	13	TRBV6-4	CASSESWNTEAFF
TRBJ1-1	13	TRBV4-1	CASSQEEGTEAFF
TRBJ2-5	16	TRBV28	CASSPWTSGRQETQYF
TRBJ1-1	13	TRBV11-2	CASSPLFRAEAFF
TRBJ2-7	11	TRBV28	CANLRGIEQYF
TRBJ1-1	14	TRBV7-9	CASSSQGAGTEAFF
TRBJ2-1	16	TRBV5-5	CASSLSGGAGGNEQFF
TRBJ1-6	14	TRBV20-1	CSARQQGAGSPLHF
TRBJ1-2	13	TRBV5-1	CASSSQANYGYTF
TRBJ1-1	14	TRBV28	CASSFTGGGAEAFF
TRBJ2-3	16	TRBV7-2	CASSLTSGKGTDAQYF
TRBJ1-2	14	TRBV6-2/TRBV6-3	CASSYRTQGYGYTF
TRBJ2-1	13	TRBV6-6	CASMDGGRNEQFF
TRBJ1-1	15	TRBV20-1	CSASVGGGLDTEAFF